The rows below give T cell receptor beta chains drawn from one sample of a study of blood T cell repertoires in COVID-19. Here immunoSEQ multiplex PCR was the method, and the copy in TCRdb shows in-frame clones only, minus some. This sample has about 270,000 clones, with approximately 82% found just once. Specimen: peripheral blood. The origin of the receptors is a woman between 18 and 29 years old with acute or convalescent COVID-19. CDR3s include the opening cysteine and the closing phenylalanine or tryptophan. D genes are given only for firm matches. The size entry is marked missing in some rows and otherwise reads once, few, many or a size class.

J gene: TRBJ1-1
clone size: .
V gene: TRBV11-2
D gene: .
CDR3 protein: CATRPGGSGTEAFF
CDR3 DNA: TGTGCCACCCGGCCGGGGGGGTCGGGCACTGAAGCTTTCTTT

J gene: TRBJ1-6
clone size: .
V gene: TRBV18
D gene: .
CDR3 protein: CASSQVASSYNSPLHF
CDR3 DNA: TGTGCCAGCTCACAGGTAGCGAGCTCCTATAATTCACCCCTCCACTTT

J gene: TRBJ2-3
clone size: .
V gene: TRBV19
D gene: TRBD2
CDR3 protein: CASSHGLAGSSTDTQYF
CDR3 DNA: TGTGCCAGTAGCCACGGACTAGCGGGCTCTAGCACAGATACGCAGTATTTT

J gene: TRBJ1-2
clone size: once
V gene: TRBV27
D gene: TRBD1
CDR3 protein: CASSLSAGQNFYGYTF
CDR3 DNA: TGTGCCAGCAGTTTAAGTGCGGGACAGAACTTCTATGGCTACACCTTC

J gene: TRBJ2-6
clone size: .
V gene: TRBV7-9
D gene: .
CDR3 protein: CASSLASRGANVLTF
CDR3 DNA: TGTGCCAGCAGCTTAGCGTCCCGTGGGGCCAACGTCCTGACTTTC

J gene: TRBJ2-3
clone size: .
V gene: TRBV28
D gene: TRBD2
CDR3 protein: CASSRYGPSGDTQYF
CDR3 DNA: TGTGCCAGCAGTAGATATGGGCCTAGCGGAGATACGCAGTATTTT

J gene: TRBJ2-1
clone size: .
V gene: TRBV7-3
D gene: TRBD1
CDR3 protein: CASSPPGGEQFF
CDR3 DNA: TGTGCCAGCAGCCCCCCAGGGGGCGAGCAGTTCTTC

J gene: TRBJ1-2
clone size: .
V gene: TRBV15
D gene: .
CDR3 protein: CATSTSGGHGYTF
CDR3 DNA: TGTGCCACCAGCACGTCCGGGGGGCACGGCTACACCTTC

J gene: TRBJ1-2
clone size: .
V gene: TRBV7-9
D gene: TRBD1
CDR3 protein: CASAKTGYGYTF
CDR3 DNA: TGTGCCAGCGCCAAGACAGGGTATGGCTACACCTTC

J gene: TRBJ1-1
clone size: .
V gene: TRBV4-3
D gene: TRBD1
CDR3 protein: CASSQDSWDRNTEAFF
CDR3 DNA: TGCGCCAGCAGCCAAGACTCCTGGGACAGGAACACTGAAGCTTTCTTT

J gene: TRBJ2-2
clone size: .
V gene: TRBV19
D gene: TRBD1
CDR3 protein: CASIPRQGTGELFF
CDR3 DNA: TGTGCCAGTATACCCCGACAGGGCACCGGGGAGCTGTTTTTT

J gene: TRBJ2-3
clone size: many
V gene: TRBV4-2
D gene: TRBD2
CDR3 protein: CASSQVGGRSSFADTQYF
CDR3 DNA: TGTGCCAGCAGCCAAGTGGGCGGGAGGTCCTCATTTGCAGATACGCAGTATTTT

J gene: TRBJ2-3
clone size: .
V gene: TRBV10-3
D gene: TRBD1
CDR3 protein: CAIRPGTGMYQDTQYF
CDR3 DNA: TGTGCCATCAGACCCGGGACAGGGATGTATCAGGATACGCAGTATTTT

J gene: TRBJ1-2
clone size: once
V gene: TRBV9
D gene: .
CDR3 protein: CASSQRGNYGYTF
CDR3 DNA: TGTGCCAGCAGTCAAAGGGGGAACTATGGCTACACCTTC

J gene: TRBJ2-1
clone size: .
V gene: TRBV29-1
D gene: TRBD2
CDR3 protein: CSVPGLANEQFF
CDR3 DNA: TGCAGCGTACCGGGACTAGCGAATGAGCAGTTCTTC

J gene: TRBJ1-5
clone size: few
V gene: TRBV7-8
D gene: TRBD1
CDR3 protein: CASSQGQEFIGQPQHF
CDR3 DNA: TGTGCCAGCAGCCAGGGACAGGAATTCATCGGGCAGCCCCAGCATTTT

J gene: TRBJ1-2
clone size: .
V gene: TRBV28
D gene: .
CDR3 protein: CASSLQSGAYGYTF
CDR3 DNA: TGTGCCAGCAGTTTACAGTCAGGGGCTTATGGCTACACCTTC

J gene: TRBJ2-7
clone size: .
V gene: TRBV3-1/TRBV3-2
D gene: TRBD2
CDR3 protein: CASSPAGRTHYEQYF
CDR3 DNA: TGTGCCAGCAGCCCTGCCGGGAGGACCCACTACGAGCAGTACTTC

J gene: TRBJ2-4
clone size: .
V gene: TRBV10-3
D gene: .
CDR3 protein: CAISGSLAKNIQYF
CDR3 DNA: TGTGCCATCAGTGGGTCCTTAGCCAAAAACATTCAGTACTTC

J gene: TRBJ2-5
clone size: .
V gene: TRBV30
D gene: TRBD1
CDR3 protein: CAWSVGWPGQQETQYF
CDR3 DNA: TGTGCCTGGAGTGTAGGTTGGCCGGGACAGCAAGAGACCCAGTACTTC

J gene: TRBJ2-5
clone size: .
V gene: TRBV19
D gene: TRBD2
CDR3 protein: CASRASGGIQGETQYF
CDR3 DNA: TGTGCCAGTAGGGCTAGCGGAGGGATACAAGGAGAGACCCAGTACTTC

J gene: TRBJ2-1
clone size: .
V gene: TRBV7-2
D gene: TRBD2
CDR3 protein: CASSRTGTTNSLF
CDR3 DNA: TGTGCCAGCAGCCGTACCGGGACTACCAATTCGCTCTTC

J gene: TRBJ1-2
clone size: .
V gene: TRBV20-1
D gene: TRBD1
CDR3 protein: CSPRTGSGYTF
CDR3 DNA: TGCAGTCCTAGGACAGGGAGCGGCTACACCTTC

J gene: TRBJ2-4
clone size: .
V gene: TRBV7-2
D gene: TRBD1
CDR3 protein: CASSLAFAGGRGIQYF
CDR3 DNA: TGTGCCAGCAGCTTAGCCTTCGCAGGGGGCAGGGGCATTCAGTACTTC

J gene: TRBJ2-7
clone size: .
V gene: TRBV15
D gene: TRBD1
CDR3 protein: CATSGTGKSYEQYF
CDR3 DNA: TGTGCCACCAGCGGGACAGGGAAATCCTACGAGCAGTACTTC

J gene: TRBJ2-2
clone size: .
V gene: TRBV11-3
D gene: TRBD1
CDR3 protein: CASSKGQGNTGELFF
CDR3 DNA: TGTGCCAGCAGCAAAGGACAGGGGAACACCGGGGAGCTGTTTTTT

J gene: TRBJ1-3
clone size: few
V gene: TRBV5-6
D gene: .
CDR3 protein: CASSLKTSRGRTGNTIYF
CDR3 DNA: TGTGCCAGCAGCTTGAAGACGTCTCGGGGTCGTACTGGAAACACCATATATTTT

J gene: TRBJ2-7
clone size: .
V gene: TRBV7-9
D gene: .
CDR3 protein: CASSFPVRGVYEQYF
CDR3 DNA: TGTGCCAGCAGCTTCCCGGTCCGTGGAGTCTACGAGCAGTACTTC

J gene: TRBJ2-1
clone size: .
V gene: TRBV7-8
D gene: TRBD2
CDR3 protein: CASSHWTSGSPNEQFF
CDR3 DNA: TGTGCCAGCAGCCATTGGACTAGCGGGAGCCCAAATGAGCAGTTCTTC

J gene: TRBJ2-7
clone size: few
V gene: TRBV29-1
D gene: TRBD1
CDR3 protein: CSVVGDRGHEQYF
CDR3 DNA: TGCAGCGTTGTGGGGGACAGGGGCCACGAGCAGTACTTC

J gene: TRBJ1-5
clone size: .
V gene: TRBV7-9
D gene: TRBD1
CDR3 protein: CASSSDRGINQPQHF
CDR3 DNA: TGTGCCAGCAGCTCTGACAGGGGGATCAATCAGCCCCAGCATTTT

J gene: TRBJ2-7
clone size: .
V gene: TRBV5-5
D gene: TRBD1
CDR3 protein: CASTPLDRALYEQYF
CDR3 DNA: TGTGCCAGCACCCCTCTCGACAGGGCCCTCTACGAGCAGTACTTC

J gene: TRBJ1-4
clone size: .
V gene: TRBV7-6
D gene: .
CDR3 protein: CASSLAPGGLATNEKLFF
CDR3 DNA: TGTGCCAGCAGCTTAGCCCCGGGGGGTCTCGCAACTAATGAAAAACTGTTTTTT